This T cell receptor (beta chain) was captured in a study of T cells in Graves' hyperthyroidism and ophthalmopathy. Amplification yielded TCR beta CDR3 regions, with RNA transcripts as the source. Researchers ran a first-round RT-PCR on the TCR CDR3 using the HTBI primer set. TCRdb re-analysed the multiplex PCR reads in MiXCR, keeping a single row per CDR3 protein. This repertoire shows approximately 560,000 distinct CDR3 sequences, 35% to 55% found once; its top ten account for about 7.9%. This clonotype was observed a few times. J gave up 5 bases and V 5 bases, and 11 bases lay outside the gene matches. Germline loops: CDR1 SGDLS, CDR2 YYNGEE. The CDR3 runs 15 residues. The hyperthyroidism patients had all been newly diagnosed, and their disease duration was under 2 months. Their ages ranged from 18 to 65 years. Not enrolled were patients with uncontrolled infection, other autoimmune disease, pregnancy or lactation.

The specimen sequenced was peripheral blood or thyroid tissue (not recorded which). V usage is TRBV9 and J usage is TRBJ2-5; the match to TRBD1 covers 8 bases. The origin of this receptor is a woman aged 18-29 years with Graves' hyperthyroidism. CDR3 region: CASSLQDRVRETQYF. The CDR3 nucleotides read TGTGCCAGCAGTCTACAGGACAGGGTTAGGGAGACCCAGTACTTC. Full variable domain (rest looked up from reference TRBV9 and TRBJ2-5): DSGVTQTPKHLITATGQRVTLRCSPRSGDLSVYWYQQSLDQGLQFLIQYYNGEERAKGNILERFSAQQFPDLHSELNLSSLELGDSALYFCASSLQDRVRETQYFGPGTRLLVL.